Listed here are 3 T cell receptor beta chains from one sample, sequenced in a study of cytomegalovirus exposure and HLA in healthy donors. The PCR ran on 60 Vbeta and 13 Jbeta primers. This table comes from immunoSEQ multiplex PCR, and its TCRdb copy is limited to in-frame clones, with some not included. This sample contains roughly 73,000 clones. Sequencing was performed on PBMCs. These receptors all come from a man between 50 and 59 years old in good health and CMV-seropositive.

The chain carries TRBV5-6 and TRBJ1-2, with TRBD1 matching 9 bases. Germline V gene data show CDR1 as SGHDT and CDR2 as YYEEEE. The CDR3 consists of 15 residues. With 3 bases clipped from V and 3 bases from J, the junction kept 6 bases outside the gene matches. The CDR3 here is CASSSYRGRDYGYTF. For the CDR3, the DNA is TGTGCCAGCAGCTCTTACAGGGGGCGCGACTATGGCTACACCTTC.

This sequence joins TRBV30 and TRBJ1-1; a weak D match, TRBD1 (6 bases). Germline-derived CDR1 and CDR2 are GTSNPN and SVGIG (reference sequence). V was trimmed by 1 base and J by 6 bases, leaving 9 bases between them. There are 12 residues in the CDR3. Written as DNA, the CDR3 is TGTGCCTGGAGTGACAGGGTGGCTGAAGCTTTCTTT. Its translation is CAWSDRVAEAFF.

This chain joins TRBV6-6 and TRBJ2-5, with D maybe TRBD1 (5 bases). Germline CDR1 and CDR2: MNHNY and SVGAGI (reference sequence). V dropped 4 bases and J dropped 1 base, with 10 bases sitting between them. The CDR3 loop spans 14 amino acids. The CDR3 DNA reads TGTGCCAGCAGTTTCGACAGCCTCCAAGAGACCCAGTACTTC. Amino acids: CASSFDSLQETQYF.